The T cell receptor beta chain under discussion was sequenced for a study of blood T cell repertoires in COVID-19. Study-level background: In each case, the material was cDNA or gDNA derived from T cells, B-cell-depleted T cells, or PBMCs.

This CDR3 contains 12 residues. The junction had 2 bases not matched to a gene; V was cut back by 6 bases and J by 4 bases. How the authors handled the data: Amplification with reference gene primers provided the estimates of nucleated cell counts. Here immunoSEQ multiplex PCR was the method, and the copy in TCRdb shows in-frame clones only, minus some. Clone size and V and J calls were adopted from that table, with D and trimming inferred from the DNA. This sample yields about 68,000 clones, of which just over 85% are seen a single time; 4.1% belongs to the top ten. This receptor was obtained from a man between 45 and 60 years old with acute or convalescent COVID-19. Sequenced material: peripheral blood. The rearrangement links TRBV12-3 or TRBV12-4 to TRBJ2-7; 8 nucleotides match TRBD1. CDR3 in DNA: TGTGCCAGCAGCAACAGGGGGTACGAGCAGTACTTC. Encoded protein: CASSNRGYEQYF.